This T cell receptor (beta chain) was documented in a study of control samples from healthy donors and cancer patients. Clones were sequenced by immunoSEQ multiplex PCR, and TCRdb holds only the in-frame ones, with some missing. The data contain roughly 24,000 clones, around 86% of them singletons. Per the germline V gene, CDR1 is MNHEY and CDR2 is SMNVEV (reference sequence). The CDR3 spans 15 residues. V was shortened by 6 bases and J by 0 bases, with 14 bases between the two germline ends. The TCR originated in a man aged 55 to 70 with colorectal cancer. Sequencing used PBMCs. The V call is TRBV27, the J call TRBJ1-2; D might be TRBD1 (6 bases). The CDR3 spells CASRGGGVTNYGYTF. CDR3 bases: TGTGCCAGCAGGGGAGGGGGGGTGACTAACTATGGCTACACCTTC.